Here is one TCR beta chain with its context. The antigen this receptor binds is unknown. The input lacks base qualities; no much larger clone sits a single base away. At the junction V is shortened by 4 bases and J by 2 bases; bases outside the gene matches: 9. Counted from cysteine to phenylalanine, this CDR3 has 16 amino acids. Only the CDR3 portion is preserved as DNA: 48 bases, with reading frame beginning at the first base. CDR1 and CDR2 are read off the germline V gene as SGHRS and YFSETQ. The record originates from a study of blood T cell repertoires in COVID-19 (dated by TCRdb to 2018 to 2021). Background for the entire study: Samples from collaborators originated in the United States, Italy and Spain and spanned both the acute and convalescent phases of COVID-19. The samples were drawn from the first 160 participants of the ongoing ImmuneRACE study and from 1,254 subjects provided by 6 global collaborators. The repertoires were released in a freely available public database intended as a resource for research on the immune response to SARS-CoV-2. The dataset comprised deeply sampled blood TCRbeta repertoires from subjects exposed to, actively infected with, or recovered from COVID-19. Where available, HLA class I and class II types were obtained from metadata supplied by the sample provider rather than from assay-based typing. The prospective study material was composed of cDNA or gDNA derived from T cells, B-cell-depleted T cells, or PBMCs. Sample metadata almost always included a de-identified subject ID, COVID-19 status, age in years and sex. Findings and caveats that apply to the study as a whole: The amount of clinical and demographic metadata varied by source and participant and was provided uncurated.

TCRbeta CDR3 regions were amplified from genomic DNA by means of the immunoSEQ Assay, a bias-controlled multiplex PCR. In the authors' own workflow: The number of nucleated cells in each sample was estimated by amplification of reference gene primers within the assay. To quantify the absolute abundance of each unique TCRbeta CDR3 rearrangement, sequence reads were collapsed and filtered. Productive Simpson clonality was computed per sample as the square root of Simpson's diversity index over productive rearrangements. TCRdb carries this immuneACCESS record with in-frame sequences only. Its versions omit some clonotypes, under half of them owing to an unresolved V gene in the studies checked, with the rest unexplained. D and trimming come from the DNA, and the V and J calls and clone size come from that table. The sample yields 90,000 to 130,000 clones; approximately 83% were counted once. The top ten clones comprise under 0.85% of the sample.

Whole blood was collected in K2EDTA tubes by collaborating institutions according to the institutions' own protocols. For TCRbeta analysis, collaborator samples were shipped as frozen whole blood, as isolated PBMCs, or as DNA extracted from either sample type. In this chain, TRBV5-1 is recombined with TRBJ2-5, with TRBD1 matching 9 junction bases. This sequence originates from a woman in her seventies with acute or convalescent COVID-19. The material sequenced was peripheral blood. The DNA is TGCGCCAGCAGCACCTCCGGGACAGGGACTCAAGAGACCCAGTACTTC. Protein translation: CASSTSGTGTQETQYF. Reference TRBV5-1 and TRBJ2-5 proteins supply the regions before and after the CDR3; the full variable domain is: KAGVTQTPRYLIKTRGQQVTLSCSPISGHRSVSWYQQTPGQGLQFLFEYFSETQRNKGNFPGRFSGRQFSNSRSEMNVSTLELGDSALYLCASSTSGTGTQETQYFGPGTRLLVL.